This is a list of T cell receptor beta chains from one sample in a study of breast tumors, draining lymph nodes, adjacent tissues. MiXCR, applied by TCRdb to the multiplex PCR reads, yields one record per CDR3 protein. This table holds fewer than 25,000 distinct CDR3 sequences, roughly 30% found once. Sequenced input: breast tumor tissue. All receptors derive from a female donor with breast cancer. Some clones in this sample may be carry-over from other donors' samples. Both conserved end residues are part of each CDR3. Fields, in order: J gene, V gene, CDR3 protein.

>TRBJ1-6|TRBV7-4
CASIKTGGGNSPLHF
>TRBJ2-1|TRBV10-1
CASSGASGRAGSYNEQFF
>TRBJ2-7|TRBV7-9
CASSLSLVEQYF
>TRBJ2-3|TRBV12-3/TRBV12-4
CASSRRTSVSTDTQYF
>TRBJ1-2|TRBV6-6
CASSYSQGAVGYTF
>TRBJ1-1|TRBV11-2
CASSLTVNTEAFF
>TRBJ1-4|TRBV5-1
CASSRGDSTNEKLFF
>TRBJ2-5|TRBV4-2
CASSMGEGRETQYF
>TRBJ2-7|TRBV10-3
CAISILAGPTDEQYF
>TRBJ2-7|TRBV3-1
CASGQGRNEQYF
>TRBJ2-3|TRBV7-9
CASSLSSPVDTQYF
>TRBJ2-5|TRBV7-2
CASSLGVRETQYF
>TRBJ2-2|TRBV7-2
CASSLFPGRFMGELFF
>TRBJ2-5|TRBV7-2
CASSPYGSGETQYF
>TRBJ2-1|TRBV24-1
CATSDPGLAGGSYNEQFF
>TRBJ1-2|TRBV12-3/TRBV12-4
CASRSQGANYGYTF
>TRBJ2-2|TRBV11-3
CASSPPSGPTGELFF
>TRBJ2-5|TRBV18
CASSPPHGQETHYF
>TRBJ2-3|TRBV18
CASSPGGDTQYF
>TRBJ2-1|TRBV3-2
CAAGGGFGEQFF
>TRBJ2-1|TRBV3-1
CASSQGTSGTRFF
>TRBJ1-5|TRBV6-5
CASSSTDGAAGPQHF
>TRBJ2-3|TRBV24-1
CATSDPLGGGRNTDTQYF
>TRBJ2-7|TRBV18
CASSPQMPPHEQYF
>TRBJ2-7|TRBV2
CASSLIRGQGVYEQYF
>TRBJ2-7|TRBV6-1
CASREEAGGPEEQYF
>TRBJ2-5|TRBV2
CASSELRAHVRETQYF
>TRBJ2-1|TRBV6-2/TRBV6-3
CASSYFDRARGEQFF